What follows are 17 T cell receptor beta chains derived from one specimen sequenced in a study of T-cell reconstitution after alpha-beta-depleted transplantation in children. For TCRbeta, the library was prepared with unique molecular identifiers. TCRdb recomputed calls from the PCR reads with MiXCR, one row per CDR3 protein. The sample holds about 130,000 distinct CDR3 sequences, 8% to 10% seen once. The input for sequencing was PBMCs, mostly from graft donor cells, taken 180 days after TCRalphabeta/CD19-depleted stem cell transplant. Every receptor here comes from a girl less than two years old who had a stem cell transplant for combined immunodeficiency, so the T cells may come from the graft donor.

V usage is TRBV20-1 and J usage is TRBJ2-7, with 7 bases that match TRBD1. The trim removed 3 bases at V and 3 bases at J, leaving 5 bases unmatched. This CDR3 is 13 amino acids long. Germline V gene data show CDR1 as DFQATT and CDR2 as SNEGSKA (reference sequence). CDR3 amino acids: CSARTGLRYEQYF. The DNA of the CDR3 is TGCAGTGCTAGGACAGGGTTGCGCTACGAGCAGTACTTC.

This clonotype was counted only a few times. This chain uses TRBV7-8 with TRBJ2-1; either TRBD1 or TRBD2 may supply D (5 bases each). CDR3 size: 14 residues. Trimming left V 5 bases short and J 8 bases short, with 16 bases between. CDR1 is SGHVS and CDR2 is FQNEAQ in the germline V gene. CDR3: CASSTRRDGYEQFF. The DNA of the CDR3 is TGTGCCAGCAGCACCAGACGGGACGGGTATGAGCAGTTCTTC.

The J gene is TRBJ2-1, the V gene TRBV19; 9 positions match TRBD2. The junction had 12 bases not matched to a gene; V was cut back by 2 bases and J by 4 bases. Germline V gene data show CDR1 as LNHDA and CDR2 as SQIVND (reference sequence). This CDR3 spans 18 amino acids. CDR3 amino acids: CASSILLLAGGRYNEQFF. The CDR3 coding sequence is TGTGCCAGTAGTATACTTCTTCTGGCGGGAGGGAGGTACAATGAGCAGTTCTTC.

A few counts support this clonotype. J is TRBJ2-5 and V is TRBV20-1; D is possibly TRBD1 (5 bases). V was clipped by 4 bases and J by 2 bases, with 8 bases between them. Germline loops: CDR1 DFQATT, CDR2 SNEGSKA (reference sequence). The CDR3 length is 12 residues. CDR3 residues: CSAIRQQETQYF. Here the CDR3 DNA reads TGCAGTGCTATAAGACAGCAAGAGACCCAGTACTTC.

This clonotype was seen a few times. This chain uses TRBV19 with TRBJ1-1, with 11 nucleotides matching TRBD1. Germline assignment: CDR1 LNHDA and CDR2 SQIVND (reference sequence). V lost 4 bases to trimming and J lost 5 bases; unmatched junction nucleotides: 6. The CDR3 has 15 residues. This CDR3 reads CASSTRTGGATEAFF. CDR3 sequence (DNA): TGTGCCAGTAGTACGAGGACAGGGGGCGCAACTGAAGCTTTCTTT.

DNA of the CDR3: TGTGCCAGCAGCTTATTCGGGGGGCTGGAGGGCTTGGATGAGCAGTTCTTC. Its translation: CASSLFGGLEGLDEQFF. V and J are TRBV7-6 and TRBJ2-1, with D tentatively TRBD2 (7 bases). The CDR3 extends over 17 amino acids. V shed 2 bases and J shed 8 bases, with 22 bases lying between them. CDR1 SGHVS and CDR2 FNYEAQ come from the germline V gene.

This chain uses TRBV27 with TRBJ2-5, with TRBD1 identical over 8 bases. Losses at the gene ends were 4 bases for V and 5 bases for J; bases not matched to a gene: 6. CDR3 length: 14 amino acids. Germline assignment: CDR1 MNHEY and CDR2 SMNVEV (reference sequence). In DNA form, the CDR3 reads TGTGCCAGCAGTTATCTGACAGGGGATGAGACCCAGTACTTC. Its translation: CASSYLTGDETQYF.

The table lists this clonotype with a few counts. DNA of the CDR3: TGTGCCAGCACCCCGAGCGGCTACGAGCAGTACTTC. It encodes CASTPSGYEQYF. This chain joins TRBV28 and TRBJ2-7; possible D gene TRBD2, 5 bases. CDR3 size: 12 residues. Germline V gene data show CDR1 as MDHEN and CDR2 as SYDVKM. V was shortened by 7 bases and J by 3 bases, with 10 bases between the two germline ends.

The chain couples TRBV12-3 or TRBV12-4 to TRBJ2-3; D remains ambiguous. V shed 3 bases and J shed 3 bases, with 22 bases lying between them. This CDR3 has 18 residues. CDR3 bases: TGTGCCAGCAGTTTCCCCAACCTAGGGATCCCTGGGACAGATACGCAGTATTTT. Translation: CASSFPNLGIPGTDTQYF.

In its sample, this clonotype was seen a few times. DNA for the CDR3: TGTGCCATCAGTGAGGGCACAGGGGCCACCACAGATACGCAGTATTTT. It is translated as CAISEGTGATTDTQYF. The genes are TRBV10-3 and TRBJ2-3; the match to TRBD1 covers 7 bases. The CDR3 consists of 16 residues. Trimming at V came to 2 bases and at J to 2 bases, leaving 7 bases not matched to a gene. Germline V CDR1 and CDR2: ENHRY, SYGVKD.

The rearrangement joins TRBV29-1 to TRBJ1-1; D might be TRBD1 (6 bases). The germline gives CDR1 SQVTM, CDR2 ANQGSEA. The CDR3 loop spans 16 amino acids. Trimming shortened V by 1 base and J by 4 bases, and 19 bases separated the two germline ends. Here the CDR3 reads CSVEAEIRGRSTEAFF. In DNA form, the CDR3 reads TGCAGCGTTGAAGCAGAGATCAGGGGAAGAAGCACTGAAGCTTTCTTT.

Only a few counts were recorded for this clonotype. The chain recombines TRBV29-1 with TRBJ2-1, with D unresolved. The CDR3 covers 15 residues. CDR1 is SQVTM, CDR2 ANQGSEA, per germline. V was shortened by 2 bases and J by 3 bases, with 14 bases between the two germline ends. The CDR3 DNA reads TGCAGCGTTGAAACGGGCCGTTGGGGCTACAATGAGCAGTTCTTC. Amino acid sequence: CSVETGRWGYNEQFF.

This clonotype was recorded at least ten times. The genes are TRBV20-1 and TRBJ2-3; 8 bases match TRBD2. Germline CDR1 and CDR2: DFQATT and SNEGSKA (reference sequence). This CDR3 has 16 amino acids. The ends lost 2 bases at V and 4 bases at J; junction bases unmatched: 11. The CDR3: CSARSLLRGVSDTQYF. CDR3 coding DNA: TGCAGTGCTAGAAGTCTCCTGCGGGGGGTTTCAGATACGCAGTATTTT.

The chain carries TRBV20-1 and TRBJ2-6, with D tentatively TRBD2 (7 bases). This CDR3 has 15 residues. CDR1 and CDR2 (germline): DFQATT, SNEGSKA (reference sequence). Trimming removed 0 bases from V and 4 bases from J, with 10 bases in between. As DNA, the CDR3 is TGCAGTGCTAGAGAAGGGGGGGACGGGGCCAACGTCCTGACTTTC. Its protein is CSAREGGDGANVLTF.

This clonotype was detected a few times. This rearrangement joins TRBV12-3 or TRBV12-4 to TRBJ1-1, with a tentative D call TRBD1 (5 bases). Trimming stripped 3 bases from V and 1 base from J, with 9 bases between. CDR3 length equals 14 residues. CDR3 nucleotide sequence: TGTGCCAGCAGTTTGCGGGGCGCGAACACTGAAGCTTTCTTT. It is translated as CASSLRGANTEAFF.

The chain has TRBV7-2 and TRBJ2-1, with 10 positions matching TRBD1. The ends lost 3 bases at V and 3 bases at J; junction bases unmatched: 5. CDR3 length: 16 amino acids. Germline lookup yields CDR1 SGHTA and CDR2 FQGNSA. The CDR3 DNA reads TGTGCCAGCAGCTTCACCGGGACAGGGGTCTACAATGAGCAGTTCTTC. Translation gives CASSFTGTGVYNEQFF. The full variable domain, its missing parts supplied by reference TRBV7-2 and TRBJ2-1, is GAGVSQSPSNKVTEKGKDVELRCDPISGHTALYWYRQSLGQGLEFLIYFQGNSAPDKSGLPSDRFSAERTGGSVSTLTIQRTQQEDSAVYLCASSFTGTGVYNEQFFGPGTRLTVL.

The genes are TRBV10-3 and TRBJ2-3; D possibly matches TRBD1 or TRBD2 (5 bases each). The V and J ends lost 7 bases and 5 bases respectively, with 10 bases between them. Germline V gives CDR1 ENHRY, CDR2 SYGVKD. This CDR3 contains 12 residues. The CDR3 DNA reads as TGTGCCATCACTGGGGACCAAGATACGCAGTATTTT. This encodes CAITGDQDTQYF.